Listed below are T cell receptor beta chains from one sample, sequenced in a study of cytomegalovirus exposure and HLA in healthy donors. The assay was immunoSEQ multiplex PCR, and TCRdb's table has in-frame clones only and misses some. Of about 190,000 clones detected, roughly 77% appear once; the ten largest clones hold 4% to 5%. The sequenced sample was PBMCs. These receptors all stem from a man aged 25 to 45 in good health and CMV-seropositive. Both conserved end residues are part of each CDR3. The order of the fields is J gene, D gene, V gene, clone size, CDR3 DNA, CDR3 protein. D genes are given only for firm matches. Size tells how often a clone was seen (once, few, many) or the class of an expanded clone, and some rows leave it out.

TRBJ1-3,TRBD1,TRBV9,.,TGTGCCAGCAGCGAAGAACAGGGGGCGGGAAACACCATATATTTT,CASSEEQGAGNTIYF
TRBJ1-3,TRBD1,TRBV6-6,once,TGTGCCAGCAGGACAGGGAACCACATATATTTT,CASRTGNHIYF
TRBJ2-7,.,TRBV5-1,.,TGCGCCAGCAGCTTGGCCCCGGGACAAGACTACGAGCAGTACTTC,CASSLAPGQDYEQYF
TRBJ1-2,.,TRBV29-1,.,TGCAGCGTAATCAGGCCGAACTATGGCTACACCTTC,CSVIRPNYGYTF
TRBJ2-2,.,TRBV6-1,.,TGTGCCAGCGGCGGAAGGAACACCGGGGAGCTGTTTTTT,CASGGRNTGELFF
TRBJ1-1,TRBD1,TRBV5-4,.,TGTGCCAGCAGCAGGACAGGGGCAGGAAACACTGAAGCTTTCTTT,CASSRTGAGNTEAFF
TRBJ2-7,.,TRBV21-1,.,TGTGCCAGCACCCACAAACCGCCGATCCCGGGACAGAACATCTACGAGCAGTACTTC,CASTHKPPIPGQNIYEQYF
TRBJ2-5,.,TRBV6-5,.,TGTGCCAGCAGTTATTCCCCCGACAGGCACCAAGAGACCCAGTACTTC,CASSYSPDRHQETQYF
TRBJ2-7,TRBD2,TRBV7-2,once,TGTGCCAGCAGCATCCGGACTAGCGGTCCCTACGAGCAGTACTTC,CASSIRTSGPYEQYF
TRBJ1-5,.,TRBV15,.,TGTGCCACCAGCAGAGATTTCAGTGTTAATCAGCCCCAGCATTTT,CATSRDFSVNQPQHF
TRBJ2-7,TRBD2,TRBV5-6,.,TGTGCCAGCAGCACCATAGGGGCGGGAGGCTACGGCGAGCAGTACTTC,CASSTIGAGGYGEQYF
TRBJ1-1,TRBD1,TRBV7-3,.,TGTGCCAGCAGGCCACAGGGGGAGGCTGAAGCTTTCTTT,CASRPQGEAEAFF
TRBJ2-1,TRBD2,TRBV28,.,TGTGCCACGTTGGGTGGACTAGCGGATTACAATGAGCAGTTCTTC,CATLGGLADYNEQFF
TRBJ2-2,.,TRBV7-9,.,TGTGCCAGCAGCGGTAGAAACACCGGGGAGCTGTTTTTT,CASSGRNTGELFF
TRBJ2-5,TRBD1,TRBV27,.,TGTGCCAGCAGGCTTACAGGGGCAGAGACCCAGTACTTC,CASRLTGAETQYF
TRBJ1-1,TRBD1,TRBV5-6,.,TGTGCCAGCAGCGTCAGGGACAGGGGGCACACTGAAGCTTTCTTT,CASSVRDRGHTEAFF
TRBJ2-1,TRBD2,TRBV7-2,.,TGTGCCAGCAGCTCGGGACTAGCGGGAGTCAATGAGCAGTTCTTC,CASSSGLAGVNEQFF
TRBJ2-5,TRBD1,TRBV14,.,TGTGCCAGCAGCCAATGGTTAACAGGGGCAGAAGAGACCCAGTACTTC,CASSQWLTGAEETQYF
TRBJ2-3,.,TRBV30,.,TGTGCCTGGAGCCCGGTAGAGAGTTTTCCCACAGATACGCAGTATTTT,CAWSPVESFPTDTQYF
TRBJ2-7,TRBD2,TRBV11-2,.,TGTGCCAGCAGCCCGGGACTAGCTTCCTACGAGCAGTACTTC,CASSPGLASYEQYF
TRBJ1-3,.,TRBV5-4,.,TGTGCCAGCAGCCCTATGAGCTCTGGAAACACCATATATTTT,CASSPMSSGNTIYF
TRBJ2-4,.,TRBV27,.,TGTGCCAGCAGTCCGCAGTCGATTCTAGCCAAAAACATTCAGTACTTC,CASSPQSILAKNIQYF
TRBJ2-7,.,TRBV5-4,.,TGTGCCAGCAGCCGGGGAGGAGGGATGGACGAGCAGTACTTC,CASSRGGGMDEQYF
TRBJ2-3,TRBD2,TRBV6-1,.,TGTGCCAGCAGTGAAGAGACCATAGCGGGGAGAAGCACAGATACGCAGTATTTT,CASSEETIAGRSTDTQYF
TRBJ2-5,.,TRBV7-2,.,TGTGCCAGCAGCTCTTCCCGGGGGAGAGGTCGAGAGACCCAGTACTTC,CASSSSRGRGRETQYF
TRBJ2-1,TRBD2,TRBV10-3,few,TGTGCCACCGCGGGGGGGAGCTCCTACAATGAGCAGTTCTTC,CATAGGSSYNEQFF
TRBJ2-7,.,TRBV5-4,.,TGTGCCAGCAGCTTGGGACCGGGTCGCTCCTACGAGCAGTACTTC,CASSLGPGRSYEQYF
TRBJ2-1,.,TRBV6-4,.,TGTGCCAGCAGTGACCTACTAGCTGCATACAATGAGCAGTTCTTC,CASSDLLAAYNEQFF
TRBJ1-1,.,TRBV28,few,TGTGCCAGCAGTTGGGCAGGGAACGCTGAAGCTTTCTTT,CASSWAGNAEAFF
TRBJ2-7,TRBD2,TRBV5-4,.,TGTGCCAGCAGCGGGGGACTAGCGGGCTACTACGAGCAGTACTTC,CASSGGLAGYYEQYF
TRBJ1-2,.,TRBV5-1,few,TGCGCCAGCAGCTTGGGGGCAGCCTTACGCTACACCTTC,CASSLGAALRYTF
TRBJ2-7,.,TRBV28,.,TGTGCCAGCAGTCGGGACTCTTACGAGCAGTACTTC,CASSRDSYEQYF
TRBJ2-1,.,TRBV10-3,.,TGTGCCATCAGTGAGTCGACCCGTAGCAGGGGACGATCCACCTACAATGAGCAGTTCTTC,CAISESTRSRGRSTYNEQFF
TRBJ2-5,TRBD2,TRBV5-4,.,TGTGCCAGCAGCTCGGGGGGACTAGCGGGGCAGCGGACCCAGTACTTC,CASSSGGLAGQRTQYF
TRBJ1-1,.,TRBV6-1,few,TGTGCCAGCGGCCCCCGGGGAGGCATCACTGAAGCTTTCTTT,CASGPRGGITEAFF
TRBJ2-1,TRBD2,TRBV19,.,TGTGCCAGTAGTTTTCGCCTAGCGGGGGGGAATGAGCAGTTCTTC,CASSFRLAGGNEQFF
TRBJ1-3,.,TRBV12-5,.,TGTGCTAGTGGTTTGGCAGAGGCTGGAAACACCATATATTTT,CASGLAEAGNTIYF
TRBJ1-6,.,TRBV28,.,TGTGCCAGCAGTTTTCCCCGACACCACTATAATTCACCCCTCCACTTT,CASSFPRHHYNSPLHF
TRBJ1-1,.,TRBV5-1,once,TGCGCCAGCAGCTTGGGCAGGCCAAATGAAGCTTTCTTT,CASSLGRPNEAFF
TRBJ1-2,.,TRBV27,.,TGTGCCAGCAGTTTAAGGTCGGGCGGGTTGGGTGGCTACACCTTC,CASSLRSGGLGGYTF
TRBJ2-4,.,TRBV10-3,once,TGTGCCATCAGTGGGCAAGGGGTCGGGAGTGACATTCAGTACTTC,CAISGQGVGSDIQYF
TRBJ2-7,.,TRBV7-9,.,TGTGCCAGCAGCTTAACCCCGCAGGGCGCGGGATCCTACGAGCAGTACTTC,CASSLTPQGAGSYEQYF
TRBJ2-2,TRBD2,TRBV11-3,.,TGTGCCAGCAGCTTTGGACTAGCCGGGGAGCTGTTTTTT,CASSFGLAGELFF
TRBJ1-1,.,TRBV7-9,.,TGTGCCAGCAGCTTAATAGGGGCCAGCGGCGGGGGAGCTTTCTTT,CASSLIGASGGGAFF
TRBJ1-4,TRBD1,TRBV15,.,TGTGCCACCTCTCTCTCTACAGGGGTTGGGGAAAAACTGTTTTTT,CATSLSTGVGEKLFF
TRBJ1-1,.,TRBV19,.,TGTGCCAGTAGAGAGGCAGGGTGGACTGAAGCTTTCTTT,CASREAGWTEAFF
TRBJ2-7,TRBD1,TRBV5-1,.,TGCGCCAGCAGCTCCGGGACAGGGCTAAGGGAGCAGTACTTC,CASSSGTGLREQYF
TRBJ1-1,.,TRBV11-2,.,TGTGCCAGCAGCTTGGGGGGACTCACTGAAGCTTTCTTT,CASSLGGLTEAFF
TRBJ1-1,.,TRBV7-8,.,TGTGCCAGCAGCCGAGTTAGGAACACTGAAGCTTTCTTT,CASSRVRNTEAFF
TRBJ2-5,TRBD1,TRBV7-8,.,TGTGCCAGCAGCTCGAAGGGCGGGACAGGGGTCCAAGAGACCCAGTACTTC,CASSSKGGTGVQETQYF
TRBJ2-7,TRBD2,TRBV28,.,TGTGCCAGCAGTTTAGCGGGAGGATCCTACGAGCAGTACTTC,CASSLAGGSYEQYF
TRBJ1-4,.,TRBV7-2,once,TGTGCCAGCAGCTCCCGATCAGGCCCGTCTAATGAAAAACTGTTTTTT,CASSSRSGPSNEKLFF
TRBJ1-4,.,TRBV9,.,TGTGCCAGCAGCGTCTCTACAGGGTCTGAAAAACTGTTTTTT,CASSVSTGSEKLFF
TRBJ2-1,TRBD2,TRBV27,.,TGTGCCAGCAGTGCCGGGACTAGCGGGAGCCTGTTGGATGAGCAGTTCTTC,CASSAGTSGSLLDEQFF
TRBJ1-5,.,TRBV30,.,TGTGCCTGGGGGCGAGAGCACGGTCAGCCCCAGCATTTT,CAWGREHGQPQHF
TRBJ1-4,.,TRBV7-9,.,TGTTCCAGCAGCTACGGGAAAGAAAATGAAAAACTGTTTTTT,CSSSYGKENEKLFF
TRBJ1-3,.,TRBV10-3,.,TGTGCCATCAGTGAGTTAGAAAACACCATATATTTT,CAISELENTIYF
TRBJ1-3,.,TRBV7-9,.,TGTGCCAGCAGCTTTCAGGGGATGGGAAACACCATATATTTT,CASSFQGMGNTIYF
TRBJ2-7,.,TRBV7-3,.,TGTGCCAGCAGCTTAAATGCGGGGCCCGGCTACGAGCAGTACTTC,CASSLNAGPGYEQYF